This TCR beta chain came from a study of cytomegalovirus exposure and HLA in healthy donors. Study at large: Roughly 77 million unique TCRs from HLA-typed donors made up an early data release.

Findings and caveats of the study: As confirmed in vitro, a few CMV-associated chains were specific for CMV antigens. In an earlier analysis, productive rearrangement rates for most beta V segments clustered near 87% or 30%.

There are 14 residues in the CDR3. The V gene's germline CDR1 is SQVTM and CDR2 ANQGSEA. Trimming took off 7 bases at V and 5 bases at J, with 21 bases between the two ends. The PCR had 60 Vbeta and 13 Jbeta primers. Clones were read by immunoSEQ multiplex PCR, and TCRdb kept only the in-frame ones, dropping some. This sample has 120,000 to 150,000 clones, with 82% found just once. As concerns this clone: The target antigen is unknown.

This clonotype was sampled from a man between 25 and 39 years old in good health and CMV-seropositive. The sequencing input was PBMCs. The chain is built from TRBV29-1 and TRBJ2-7; D perhaps matches TRBD2 (5 bases). The CDR3 DNA reads TGCAGCGGGGGAGCAGGCGGGCGCTTCGACGAGCAGTACTTC. This gives the protein CSGGAGGRFDEQYF.